These 3 T cell receptor beta chains came from one sample sequenced in a study of OX40 agonist ivuxolimab in advanced cancers. Libraries were prepared by immunoSEQ multiplex PCR; TCRdb keeps only in-frame clonotypes and omits some of them. The repertoire has 80,000 to 100,000 clones, roughly 93% of them found once; the top ten carry 0.3% to 0.4%. The specimen was CD4+ or CD8+ T cells sorted from blood, collected in a trial of the OX40 agonist ivuxolimab. All receptors come from an adult with an advanced solid tumor such as melanoma, head and neck, liver or kidney cancer.

The V gene is TRBV4-1, the J gene TRBJ1-5; D remains unclear. This CDR3 has 15 amino acids. Looked up from germline, CDR1 is MGHRA and CDR2 is YSYEKL. V lost 0 bases and J lost 4, with 10 bases in between. This CDR3 reads CASSQEAGRNQPQHF. In DNA form, the CDR3 reads TGCGCCAGCAGCCAAGAGGCGGGTAGGAATCAGCCCCAGCATTTT.

The V gene is TRBV20-1, the J gene TRBJ2-2; D is unresolved. The CDR3 runs to 11 residues. In germline, CDR1 is DFQATT, CDR2 SNEGSKA (reference sequence). Trimming shortened V by 1 base and J by 8 bases, and 5 bases separated the two germline ends. The CDR3: CSARGVGELFF. The DNA of the CDR3 is TGCAGTGCTAGAGGTGTTGGGGAGCTGTTTTTT.

The chain couples TRBV7-2 to TRBJ2-7; D gene uncertain. V was pared by 3 bases and J by 6 bases, with 12 bases between. The CDR3 covers 13 residues. Germline V gives CDR1 SGHTA, CDR2 FQGNSA. This CDR3 is CASSFRFESEQYF. Here the CDR3 DNA reads TGTGCCAGCAGCTTCCGATTTGAGTCCGAGCAGTACTTC.